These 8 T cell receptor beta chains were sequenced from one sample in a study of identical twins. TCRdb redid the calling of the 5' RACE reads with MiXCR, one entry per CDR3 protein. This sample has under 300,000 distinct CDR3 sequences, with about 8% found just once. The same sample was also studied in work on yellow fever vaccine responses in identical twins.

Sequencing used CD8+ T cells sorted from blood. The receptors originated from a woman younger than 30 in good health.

CDR3 protein: CASSLERRWYEQYF. CDR3 in DNA: TGTGCCAGCAGTTTGGAGCGGAGGTGGTACGAGCAGTACTTC. The chain combines TRBV28 with TRBJ2-7; a possible D gene is TRBD2 (5 bases). This CDR3 spans 14 amino acids. Looked up from germline, CDR1 is MDHEN and CDR2 is SYDVKM. Between the trimmed V and J ends, which lost 3 bases and 4 bases, there was a span of 13 bases.

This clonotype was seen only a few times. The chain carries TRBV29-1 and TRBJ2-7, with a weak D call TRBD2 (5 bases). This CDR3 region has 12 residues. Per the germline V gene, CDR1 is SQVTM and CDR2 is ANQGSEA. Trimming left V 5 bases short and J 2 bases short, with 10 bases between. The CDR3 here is CSVRRGTYEQYF. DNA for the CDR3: TGCAGCGTTCGTCGGGGAACCTACGAGCAGTACTTC.

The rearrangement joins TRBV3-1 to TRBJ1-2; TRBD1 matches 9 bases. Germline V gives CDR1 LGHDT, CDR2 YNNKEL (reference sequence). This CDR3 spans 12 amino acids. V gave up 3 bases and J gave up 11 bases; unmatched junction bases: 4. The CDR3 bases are TGTGCCAGCAGCCATGGGACAGGGAGGTACACCTTC. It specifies CASSHGTGRYTF.

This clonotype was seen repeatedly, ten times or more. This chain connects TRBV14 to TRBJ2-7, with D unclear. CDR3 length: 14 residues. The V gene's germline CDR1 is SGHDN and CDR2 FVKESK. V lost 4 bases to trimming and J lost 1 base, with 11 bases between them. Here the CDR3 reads CASSLTDGSYEQYF. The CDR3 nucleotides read TGTGCCAGCAGCCTTACGGACGGTTCCTACGAGCAGTACTTC.

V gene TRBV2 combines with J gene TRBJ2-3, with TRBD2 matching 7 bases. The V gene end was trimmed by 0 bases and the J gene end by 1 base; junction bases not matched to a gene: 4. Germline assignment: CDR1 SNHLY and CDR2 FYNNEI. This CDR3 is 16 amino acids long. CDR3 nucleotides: TGTGCCAGCAGTGAAGCCCCTAGCGGTGGCACAGATACGCAGTATTTT. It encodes CASSEAPSGGTDTQYF.

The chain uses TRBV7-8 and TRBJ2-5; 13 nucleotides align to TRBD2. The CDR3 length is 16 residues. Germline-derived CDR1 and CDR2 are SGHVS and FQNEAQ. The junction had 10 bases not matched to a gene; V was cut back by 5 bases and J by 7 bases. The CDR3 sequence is CASSKGTSGELGTQYF. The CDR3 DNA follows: TGTGCCAGCAGCAAGGGGACTAGCGGGGAATTAGGGACCCAGTACTTC.

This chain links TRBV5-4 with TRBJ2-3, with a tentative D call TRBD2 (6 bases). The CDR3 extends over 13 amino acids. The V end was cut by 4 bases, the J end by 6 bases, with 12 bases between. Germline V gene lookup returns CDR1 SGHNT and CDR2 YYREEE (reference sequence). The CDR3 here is CASSERSGDTQYF. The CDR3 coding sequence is TGTGCCAGCAGCGAAAGGAGCGGGGATACGCAGTATTTT.

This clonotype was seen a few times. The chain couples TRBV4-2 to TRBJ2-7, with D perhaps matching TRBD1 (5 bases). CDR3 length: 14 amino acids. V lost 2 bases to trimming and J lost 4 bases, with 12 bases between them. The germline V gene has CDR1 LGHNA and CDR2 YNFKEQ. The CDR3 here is CASSQKGFGYEQYF. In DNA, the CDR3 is TGTGCCAGCAGCCAAAAGGGGTTCGGGTACGAGCAGTACTTC.